The 20 T cell receptor beta chains presented below share a single source sample, sequenced in a study of cytomegalovirus exposure and HLA in healthy donors. The PCR had 60 Vbeta and 13 Jbeta primers. Only in-frame clones appear in the TCRdb table, and some are missing; sequencing was by immunoSEQ multiplex PCR. The sample includes roughly 100,000 clones, about 80% of them seen just once. The material sequenced was PBMCs. These receptors all stem from a man aged 35 to 55 in good health and CMV-seronegative.

Here the CDR3 DNA reads TGTGCCAGCAGCCAAGACGGAGCGGGGTGGGAGACCCAGTACTTC. Translating it yields CASSQDGAGWETQYF. The J gene is TRBJ2-5, the V gene TRBV4-2, with 7 bases aligning to TRBD2. With 0 bases clipped from V and 5 bases from J, the junction kept 6 bases outside the gene matches. The V gene's germline CDR1 is LGHNA and CDR2 YNFKEQ. There are 15 residues in the CDR3.

Only a few counts were recorded for this clone. The V and J genes are TRBV6-1 and TRBJ2-2, with 7 bases fitting TRBD1. The trim removed 3 bases at V and 3 bases at J, leaving 7 bases unmatched. CDR3 length equals 16 residues. Looked up from germline, CDR1 is MNHNS and CDR2 is SASEGT. In nucleotides, the CDR3 is TGTGCCAGCAGTGATCAGGGGGAAATTTACACCGGGGAGCTGTTTTTT. The encoded protein is CASSDQGEIYTGELFF.

In its sample, this clone was seen a few times. Other nucleotide sequences from this sample produce the same CDR3. J is TRBJ1-2 and V is TRBV28; D perhaps matches TRBD1 (6 bases). V dropped 6 bases and J dropped 4 bases, with 12 bases sitting between them. Germline V gene lookup returns CDR1 MDHEN and CDR2 SYDVKM. The CDR3 is 13 amino acids. Here the CDR3 reads CASSLGGGYGYTF. The CDR3 coding sequence is TGTGCCAGCAGCCTAGGGGGGGGCTATGGCTACACCTTC.

This chain connects TRBV27 to TRBJ2-7; the match to TRBD2 covers 7 bases. The CDR3 is 15 amino acids. V shed 8 bases and J 0 bases; nucleotides not matched to a gene: 10. From germline, CDR1 is MNHEY and CDR2 SMNVEV (reference sequence). The CDR3 sequence: CASQIGSGASYEQYF. CDR3 DNA sequence: TGTGCCAGCCAAATAGGCAGCGGGGCCTCCTACGAGCAGTACTTC.

The rearrangement links TRBV6-6 to TRBJ2-7, with 7 bases fitting TRBD1. This CDR3 has 14 amino acids. Looked up from germline, CDR1 is MNHNY and CDR2 is SVGAGI (reference sequence). V was clipped by 6 bases and J by 4 bases; unmatched bases: 9. The CDR3, as DNA: TGTGCCAGCAGGACCGGGACAGCTGGTTACGAGCAGTACTTC. This encodes CASRTGTAGYEQYF.

The rearrangement joins TRBV5-4 to TRBJ1-2, with no clear D. Germline V gene lookup returns CDR1 SGHNT and CDR2 YYREEE (reference sequence). CDR3 size: 12 residues. The V and J ends lost 4 bases and 8 bases respectively, with 12 bases between them. As DNA, the CDR3 is TGTGCCAGCAGCGCGACACCCGGAGGCTACACCTTC. It yields the protein CASSATPGGYTF.

The V and J genes are TRBV7-2 and TRBJ2-5, with TRBD2 matching 8 bases. Germline V gene data show CDR1 as SGHTA and CDR2 as FQGNSA. The V and J ends lost 5 bases and 1 base, in that order; junction bases with no gene match: 3. The CDR3 is 14 amino acids. The CDR3 nucleotides read TGTGCCAGCAGCCGAGGACTAGCCCAAGAGACCCAGTACTTC. It is translated as CASSRGLAQETQYF.

V is TRBV10-2 and J is TRBJ2-2; 11 bases match TRBD2. The CDR3 loop spans 17 amino acids. Trimming cost V 6 bases and J 0 bases; bases outside gene matches: 6. Per germline, CDR1 WSHSY and CDR2 SAAADI. CDR3 bases: TGCGCCAGCAGAAAACTAGCGGGGGAATCGAACACCGGGGAGCTGTTTTTT. Its protein product is CASRKLAGESNTGELFF.

As concerns this clone: At one boundary the junction diverges from the germline segment, which might be a read error. V usage is TRBV19 and J usage is TRBJ1-2, with 11 positions matching TRBD1. Germline V gene sequence: CDR1 LNHDA, CDR2 SQIVND (reference sequence). This CDR3 has 15 amino acids. CDR3 in DNA: TGTGCCAGTAACCCTGATGGAGGACAGGGGGCGGGCGTCTCCTTC. Translated: CASNPDGGQGAGVSF.

The CDR3 loop reads CASTDRGPPFFYEQYF. The CDR3 region has the DNA TGTGCCAGCACGGATAGGGGGCCCCCTTTCTTCTACGAGCAGTACTTC. The chain joins TRBV11-2 to TRBJ2-7; TRBD1 agrees at 7 bases. Losses at the gene ends were 7 bases for V and 3 bases for J; bases not matched to a gene: 15. This CDR3 is 16 amino acids long. CDR1 is SGHAT, CDR2 FQNNGV, per germline. The full variable domain, rest sourced from reference TRBV11-2 and TRBJ2-7, is EAGVAQSPRYKIIEKRQSVAFWCNPISGHATLYWYQQILGQGPKLLIQFQNNGVVDDSQLPKDRFSAERLKGVDSTLKIQPAKLEDSAVYLCASTDRGPPFFYEQYFGPGTRLTVT.

In this sample, this clone turned up a few times. The chain joins TRBV27 to TRBJ2-7; no clear D. This CDR3 has 12 amino acids. Trimming removed 8 bases at V and 0 bases at J, with 8 bases between. Germline CDR1 reads MNHEY; CDR2 reads SMNVEV (reference sequence). CDR3 sequence: CASSMSSYEQYF. Written as DNA, the CDR3 is TGTGCCAGCTCCATGAGCTCCTACGAGCAGTACTTC.

A word on this clone: One end of the junction does not line up with germline, which may come from a read error. The chain recombines TRBV28 with TRBJ1-1; unclear D gene. The CDR3 consists of 14 residues. The V gene's germline CDR1 is MDHEN and CDR2 SYDVKM. The CDR3 DNA reads TGTGCCAGCAGTTCAGACTGGCGGGCAACTGGAGCTTTCTTT. Protein: CASSSDWRATGAFF.

The J gene is TRBJ2-1, the V gene TRBV18, with 8 bases identical to TRBD1. The germline V gene has CDR1 KGHSH and CDR2 LQKENI. V lost 5 bases and J lost 1; bases outside the gene matches: 4. This CDR3 is built from 15 residues. The CDR3 is CASSGDRSSYNEQFF. CDR3 in DNA: TGTGCCAGCTCAGGGGACAGGTCATCCTACAATGAGCAGTTCTTC.

The table lists this clone with a few counts. The J gene is TRBJ2-1, the V gene TRBV9, with 7 positions matching TRBD2. The trim removed 0 bases at V and 7 bases at J, leaving 10 bases unmatched. The CDR3 is 16 amino acids. Germline V gene lookup returns CDR1 SGDLS and CDR2 YYNGEE. The CDR3 sequence: CASSVGGDWGGNEQFF. The DNA for the CDR3 is TGTGCCAGCAGCGTAGGTGGGGACTGGGGGGGAAATGAGCAGTTCTTC.

This clone occurred a few times. V and J are TRBV5-8 and TRBJ2-7; D is possibly TRBD1 (5 bases). The CDR3 consists of 12 residues. Looked up from germline, CDR1 is SGHTS and CDR2 is YDEGEE. Trimming removed 6 bases from V and 1 base from J, with 8 bases in between. CDR3 residues: CASKGYSYEQYF. CDR3 nucleotide sequence: TGTGCCAGCAAGGGGTATTCCTACGAGCAGTACTTC.

The gene calls are TRBV30 and TRBJ1-3; 8 bases map to TRBD1. In germline, CDR1 is GTSNPN, CDR2 SVGIG (reference sequence). The CDR3 spans 17 residues. V dropped 3 bases and J dropped 3; count of bases not matched to a gene: 13. The CDR3 protein is CAWREFRGQASGNTIYF. The CDR3 nucleotides are TGTGCCTGGAGAGAGTTCAGGGGGCAGGCGAGTGGAAACACCATATATTTT. The complete variable domain, with remaining parts taken from reference TRBV30 and TRBJ1-3, reads SQTIHQWPATLVQPVGSPLSLECTVEGTSNPNLYWYRQAAGRGLQLLFYSVGIGQISSEVPQNLSASRPQDRQFILSSKKLLLSDSGFYLCAWREFRGQASGNTIYFGEGSWLTVV.

The sample holds a few counts of this clone. The J gene is TRBJ1-2, the V gene TRBV7-2; D may be TRBD1 (6 bases). Germline V lookup: CDR1 SGHTA, CDR2 FQGNSA. This CDR3 is built from 16 residues. Between the trimmed V and J ends, which lost 6 bases and 4 bases, there was a span of 21 bases. CDR3 amino acids: CASREEGGAAFYGYTF. CDR3 bases: TGTGCCAGCAGGGAGGAAGGGGGGGCGGCCTTCTATGGCTACACCTTC.

The rearrangement uses TRBV4-1 and TRBJ1-6, with D perhaps matching TRBD1 (5 bases). The CDR3 has 17 amino acids. CDR1 and CDR2 (germline): MGHRA, YSYEKL. V lost 0 bases to trimming and J lost 10 bases, with 19 bases between them. The CDR3 DNA reads TGCGCCAGCAGCCAAGATTTCGGGGGGGGGTGGCTGTCACCCCTCCACTTT. As protein: CASSQDFGGGWLSPLHF.

The chain is built from TRBV18 and TRBJ2-3, with a possible D match to TRBD1 (6 bases). The CDR3 runs 15 residues. V was cut by 5 bases and J by 3 bases, with 15 bases left in between. From germline, CDR1 is KGHSH and CDR2 LQKENI. The CDR3 DNA sequence: TGTGCCAGCTCAGATAAACAGGGATGGACAGATACGCAGTATTTT. It is translated as CASSDKQGWTDTQYF.

The chain has TRBV2 and TRBJ2-5; D might be TRBD2 (6 bases). This CDR3 has 13 amino acids. Deletions cut 2 bases from V and 5 bases from J, with 9 bases between. Looked up from germline, CDR1 is SNHLY and CDR2 is FYNNEI. CDR3 nucleotide sequence: TGTGCCAGCAGTGAATCGGGGGTTGAGACCCAGTACTTC. Its protein is CASSESGVETQYF.